This TCR beta chain was documented in a study of T-cell memory formation after mild COVID-19. General study points: Later expanders leaned toward CD4+, whereas clones contracting from day 15 to 85 were balanced CD4/CD8.

TCRdb processed the 5' RACE reads anew with MiXCR; each CDR3 protein has one entry. Among about 440,000 distinct CDR3 sequences, 15% to 20% were seen once, and the ten largest hold roughly 8.4%. CDR3 length: 14 residues. The ends were cut back, 6 bases at V and 0 bases at J, with 6 bases in the middle. In its sample, this clonotype was seen many times. Its matching antigen is unknown. This chain uses TRBV12-3 or TRBV12-4 with TRBJ2-6; no reliable D call. Source material: PBMCs or a T cell subset sorted from them (not recorded which). The clonotype was recovered from an adult woman who had mild COVID-19 (a few samples of this study predate the infection). Cell type and time point are not known. The CDR3 sequence is CASRLSSGANVLTF. For the CDR3, the DNA is TGTGCCAGCAGACTGAGCTCTGGGGCCAACGTCCTGACTTTC.